This T cell receptor (beta chain) comes out of a study of blood T cells in healthy people across ages. Findings and caveats of the study: With age, beta diversity per million T cells declined roughly linearly, significantly by 35 to 40. In these data, TCR beta diversity tracked strongly with naive T cell percentage.

Total RNA was extracted at no less than 6 micrograms per sample. Primers used in a second PCR of about 6 to 12 cycles were a sample-barcoded 5' primer and a J-beta primer mix. TCRdb independently ran MiXCR on the 5' RACE reads; one entry per CDR3 protein. Of around 1.7 million distinct CDR3 sequences listed, about 28% are singletons. Per germline, CDR1 SGHTA and CDR2 FQGNSA. The CDR3 is 15 amino acids. With 7 bases removed from V and 0 bases from J, the gap between germline ends came to 13 bases. Points on this clonotype: As yet, its antigen is unknown.

The chain combines TRBV7-2 with TRBJ2-1; D possibly corresponds to TRBD2 (6 bases). The clonotype comes from a woman between 25 and 40 years old in good health. Sequencing was performed on blood. CDR3: CASTPVGSSYNEQFF. CDR3 in DNA: TGTGCCAGCACCCCAGTCGGGAGCTCCTACAATGAGCAGTTCTTC. Variable domain in full (rest from reference TRBV7-2 and TRBJ2-1): GAGVSQSPSNKVTEKGKDVELRCDPISGHTALYWYRQSLGQGLEFLIYFQGNSAPDKSGLPSDRFSAERTGGSVSTLTIQRTQQEDSAVYLCASTPVGSSYNEQFFGPGTRLTVL.